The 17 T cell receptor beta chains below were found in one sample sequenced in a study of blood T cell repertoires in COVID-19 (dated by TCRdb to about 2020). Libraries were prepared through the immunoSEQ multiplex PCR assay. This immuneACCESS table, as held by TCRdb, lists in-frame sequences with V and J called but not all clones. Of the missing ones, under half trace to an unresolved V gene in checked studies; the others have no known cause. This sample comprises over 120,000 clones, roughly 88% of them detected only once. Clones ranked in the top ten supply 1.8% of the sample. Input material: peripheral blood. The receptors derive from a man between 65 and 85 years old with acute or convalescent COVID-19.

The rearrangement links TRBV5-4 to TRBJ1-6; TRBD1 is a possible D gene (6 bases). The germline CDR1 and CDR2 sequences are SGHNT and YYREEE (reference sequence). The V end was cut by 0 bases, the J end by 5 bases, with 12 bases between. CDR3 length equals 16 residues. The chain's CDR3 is CASSLAGGNHNSPLHF. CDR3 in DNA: TGTGCCAGCAGCTTGGCTGGGGGCAACCATAATTCACCCCTCCACTTT.

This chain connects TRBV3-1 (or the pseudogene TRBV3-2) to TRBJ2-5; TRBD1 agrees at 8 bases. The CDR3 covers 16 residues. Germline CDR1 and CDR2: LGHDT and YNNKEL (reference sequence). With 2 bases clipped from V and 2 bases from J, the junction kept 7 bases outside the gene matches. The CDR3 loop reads CASSQSRGLRQETQYF. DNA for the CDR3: TGTGCCAGCAGCCAAAGCAGGGGGCTGAGACAAGAGACCCAGTACTTC.

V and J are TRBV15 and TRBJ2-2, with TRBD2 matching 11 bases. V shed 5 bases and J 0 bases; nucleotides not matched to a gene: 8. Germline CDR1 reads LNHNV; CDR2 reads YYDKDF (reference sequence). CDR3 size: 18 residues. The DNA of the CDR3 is TGTGCCACCAGCGGGGGACTAGCGGTTATCTCGAACACCGGGGAGCTGTTTTTT. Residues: CATSGGLAVISNTGELFF.

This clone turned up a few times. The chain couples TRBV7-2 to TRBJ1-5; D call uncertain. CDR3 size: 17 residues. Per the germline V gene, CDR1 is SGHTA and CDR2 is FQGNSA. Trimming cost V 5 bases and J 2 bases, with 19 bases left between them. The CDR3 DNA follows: TGTGCCAGCAGCCGCACGATTCGGAGGGCTGGCAATCAGCCCCAGCATTTT. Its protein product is CASSRTIRRAGNQPQHF.

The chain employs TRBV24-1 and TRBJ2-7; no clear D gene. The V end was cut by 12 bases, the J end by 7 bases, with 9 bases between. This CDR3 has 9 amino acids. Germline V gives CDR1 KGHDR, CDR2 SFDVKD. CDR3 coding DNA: TGTGCCCCTCCCGGTGAGCAGTACTTC. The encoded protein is CAPPGEQYF.

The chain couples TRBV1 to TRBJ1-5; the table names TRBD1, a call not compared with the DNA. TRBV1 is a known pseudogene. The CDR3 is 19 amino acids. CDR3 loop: CTSSRPFGTAKQSNQPQHF. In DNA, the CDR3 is TGCACCAGCAGCCGGCCGTTCGGGACAGCTAAACAGAGCAATCAGCCCCAGCATTTT.

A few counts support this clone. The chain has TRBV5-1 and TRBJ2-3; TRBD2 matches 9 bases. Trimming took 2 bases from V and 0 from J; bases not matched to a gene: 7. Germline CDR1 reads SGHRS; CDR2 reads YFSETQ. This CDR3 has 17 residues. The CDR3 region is CASSLTLTSGSTDTQYF. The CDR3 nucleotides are TGCGCCAGCAGCTTAACCCTGACTAGCGGAAGCACAGATACGCAGTATTTT.

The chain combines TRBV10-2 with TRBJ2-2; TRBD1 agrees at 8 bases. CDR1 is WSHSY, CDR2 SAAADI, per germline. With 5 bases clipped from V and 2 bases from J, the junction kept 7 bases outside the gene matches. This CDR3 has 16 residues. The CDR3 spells CASSNQGARNTGELFF. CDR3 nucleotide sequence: TGCGCCAGCAGTAATCAGGGGGCGCGAAACACCGGGGAGCTGTTTTTT.

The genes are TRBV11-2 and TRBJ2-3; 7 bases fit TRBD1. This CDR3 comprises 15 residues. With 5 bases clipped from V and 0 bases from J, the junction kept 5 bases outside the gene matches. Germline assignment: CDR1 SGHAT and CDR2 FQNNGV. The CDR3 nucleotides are TGTGCCAGCAGCACCCGGACAGGTAGCACAGATACGCAGTATTTT. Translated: CASSTRTGSTDTQYF.

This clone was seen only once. CDR3 loop: CASSPREGGRGETQYF. The CDR3 DNA reads as TGTGCCAGCAGCCCTCGGGAGGGGGGCCGTGGGGAGACCCAGTACTTC. The V and J genes are TRBV7-2 and TRBJ2-5; 8 nucleotides match TRBD2. V was pared by 5 bases and J by 5 bases, with 13 bases of the junction left unmatched. Germline-derived CDR1 and CDR2 are SGHTA and FQGNSA. The CDR3 totals 16 residues.

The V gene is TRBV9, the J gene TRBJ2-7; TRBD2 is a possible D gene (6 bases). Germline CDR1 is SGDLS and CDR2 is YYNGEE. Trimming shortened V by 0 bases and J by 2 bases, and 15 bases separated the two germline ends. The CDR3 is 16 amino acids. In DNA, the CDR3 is TGTGCCAGCAGCGTAGCCCCGGGACTGCTAACCTACGAGCAGTACTTC. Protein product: CASSVAPGLLTYEQYF.

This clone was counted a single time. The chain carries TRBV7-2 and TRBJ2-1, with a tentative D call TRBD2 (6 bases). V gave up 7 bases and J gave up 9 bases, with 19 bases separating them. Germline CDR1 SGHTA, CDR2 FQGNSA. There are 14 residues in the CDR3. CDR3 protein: CASTPVGGVSEQFF. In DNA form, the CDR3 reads TGTGCCAGCACCCCGGTGGGCGGGGTGAGTGAGCAGTTCTTC.

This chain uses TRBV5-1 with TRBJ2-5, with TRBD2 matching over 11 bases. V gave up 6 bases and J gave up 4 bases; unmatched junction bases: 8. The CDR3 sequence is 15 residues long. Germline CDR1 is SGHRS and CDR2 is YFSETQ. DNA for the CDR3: TGCGCCAGCACAGCCGTCCTAGCGGGAGGAGAGACCCAGTACTTC. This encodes CASTAVLAGGETQYF.

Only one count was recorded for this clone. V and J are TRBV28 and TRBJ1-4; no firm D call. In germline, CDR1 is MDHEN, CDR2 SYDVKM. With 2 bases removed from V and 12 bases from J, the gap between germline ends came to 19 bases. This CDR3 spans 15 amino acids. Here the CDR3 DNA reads TGTGCCAGCAGTTTACCGGGATTCCGATCCTCAGAACTGTTTTTT. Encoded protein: CASSLPGFRSSELFF.

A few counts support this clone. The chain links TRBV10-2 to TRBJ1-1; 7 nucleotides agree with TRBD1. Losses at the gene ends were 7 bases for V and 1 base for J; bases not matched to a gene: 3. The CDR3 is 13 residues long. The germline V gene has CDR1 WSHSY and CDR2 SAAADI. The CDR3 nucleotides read TGCGCCAGCATATCAGGGGGGAACACTGAAGCTTTCTTT. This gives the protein CASISGGNTEAFF.

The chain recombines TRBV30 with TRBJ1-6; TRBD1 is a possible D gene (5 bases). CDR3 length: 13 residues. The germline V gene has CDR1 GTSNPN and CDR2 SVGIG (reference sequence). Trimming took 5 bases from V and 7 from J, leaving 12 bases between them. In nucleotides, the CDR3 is TGTGCCTGGGAAAAGACAGCCAATTCACCCCTCCACTTT. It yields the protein CAWEKTANSPLHF.

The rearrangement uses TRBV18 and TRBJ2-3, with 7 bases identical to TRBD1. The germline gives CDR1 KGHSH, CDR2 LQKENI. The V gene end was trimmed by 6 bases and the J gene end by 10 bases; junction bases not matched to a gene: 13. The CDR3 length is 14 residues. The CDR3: CASSPAGGKMAQYF. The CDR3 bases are TGTGCCAGCTCGCCGGCAGGGGGTAAAATGGCGCAGTATTTT.